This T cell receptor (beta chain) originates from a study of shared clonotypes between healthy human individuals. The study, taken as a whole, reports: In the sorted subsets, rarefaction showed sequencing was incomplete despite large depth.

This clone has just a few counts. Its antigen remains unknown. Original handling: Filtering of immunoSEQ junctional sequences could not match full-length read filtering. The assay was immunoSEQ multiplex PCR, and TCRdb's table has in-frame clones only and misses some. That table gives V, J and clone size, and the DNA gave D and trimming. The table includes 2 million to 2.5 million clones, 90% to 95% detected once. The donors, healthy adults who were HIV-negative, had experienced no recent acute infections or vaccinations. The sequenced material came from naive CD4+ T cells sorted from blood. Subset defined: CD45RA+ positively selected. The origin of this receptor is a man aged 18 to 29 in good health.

The CDR3 bases are TGCGCCAGCAGCCAAGCTCAGGCCTATGGCTACACCTTC. Its translation is CASSQAQAYGYTF. The genes are TRBV4-1 and TRBJ1-2; no clear D. Germline CDR1 is MGHRA and CDR2 is YSYEKL. The CDR3 spans 13 residues. V lost 1 base and J lost 4, with 7 bases in between.